This TCR beta chain was profiled in a study of T cells in Graves' hyperthyroidism and ophthalmopathy. At the level of the study: Pretreatment peripheral blood was obtained at initial diagnosis.

The study's findings and limits: A 13 V-J signature model discriminated ophthalmopathy versus stable hyperthyroidism. Median prediction lead before ophthalmopathy onset was 6 to 8 months with the model. Most clonotypes expanded in the thyroid (above 0.001) were also present in blood.

Of note for this clonotype: What it binds is not known.

Template material for amplifying TCR beta CDR3 regions consisted of RNA transcripts. TCR CDR3 regions were first amplified by RT-PCR with HTBI primers. MiXCR, applied by TCRdb to the multiplex PCR reads, yields one record per CDR3 protein. The data contain 300,000 to 450,000 distinct CDR3 sequences, 15% to 18% of them singletons. Material: blood. The sequence was obtained from a woman aged 18-30 years with Graves' hyperthyroidism that later progressed to Graves' ophthalmopathy.

The CDR3, as DNA: TGTGCCAGCAGTCCTCCGGGTGCCGGGGAGCTGTTTTTT. Residues: CASSPPGAGELFF. J is TRBJ2-2 and V is TRBV6-2 or TRBV6-3; D unresolved. The germline V gene has CDR1 MNHEY and CDR2 SVGEGT. This CDR3 spans 13 amino acids. Trimming pared 5 bases from V and 6 bases from J, leaving 10 bases between.